This T cell receptor beta chain was documented in a study of neoadjuvant nivolumab and ipilimumab in lung cancer. This clone was counted once. In germline, CDR1 is GTSNPN, CDR2 SVGIG (reference sequence). V lost 0 bases to trimming and J lost 9 bases, with 21 bases between them. The CDR3 has 17 amino acids. The protocol was immunoSEQ multiplex PCR, while the TCRdb copy is restricted to in-frame clones and leaves out a portion. Of some 29,000 clones detected, 75% to 85% appear once; the ten largest clones hold just over 5%. The TCR originated in an adult with non-small cell lung cancer. The gene calls are TRBV30 and TRBJ1-6; possibly TRBD1 for D (5 bases). Specimen: tumor tissue, collected after neoadjuvant nivolumab, alone or with ipilimumab, at or shortly before surgery. The CDR3 is CAWSVRRGGAPGSPLHF. As DNA, the CDR3 is TGTGCCTGGAGTGTACGAAGGGGTGGGGCCCCTGGTTCACCCCTCCACTTT.